Listed here are 13 T cell receptor beta chains from one sample, sequenced in a study of blood T cells in healthy people across ages. Through a sample-barcoded 5' primer and a J-beta primer mix, a second PCR was run for roughly 6 to 11 cycles. TCRdb analysed the 5' RACE reads with MiXCR anew, one entry per CDR3 protein. This sample yields around 1,900,000 distinct CDR3 sequences, of which around 40% are seen a single time; 20% to 25% belongs to the top ten. The sequenced material came from blood. These receptors all come from a human donor in good health.

This clonotype was picked up one time. The V and J genes are TRBV2 and TRBJ2-6, with D possibly being TRBD1 or TRBD2 (5 bases each). The V gene lost 4 bases and the J gene lost 6 bases, with 16 bases spanning the gap. The CDR3 covers 16 residues. The germline CDR1 and CDR2 sequences are SNHLY and FYNNEI. The CDR3 is CASSAGTVAPANVLTF. In DNA form, the CDR3 reads TGTGCCAGCAGTGCCGGGACCGTGGCCCCGGCCAACGTCCTGACTTTC.

The chain couples TRBV7-2 to TRBJ1-2; 10 bases are a match to TRBD1. The CDR3 totals 15 residues. Looked up from germline, CDR1 is SGHTA and CDR2 is FQGNSA. V was clipped by 0 bases and J by 8 bases; unmatched bases: 6. CDR3: CASSLAGTGEFGYTF. CDR3 in DNA: TGTGCCAGCAGCTTAGCCGGGACAGGGGAGTTCGGCTACACCTTC.

With respect to this clonotype: Given a much more abundant clone one base away, this may be a read error. The chain links TRBV29-1 to TRBJ2-5, with D perhaps matching TRBD1 or TRBD2 (5 bases each). Germline lookup yields CDR1 SQVTM and CDR2 ANQGSEA. The CDR3 covers 15 residues. V was trimmed by 3 bases and J by 11 bases, leaving 25 bases between them. This CDR3 reads CSVEASGWGNNEQYF. CDR3 nucleotide sequence: TGCAGCGTTGAGGCATCAGGGTGGGGGAACAATGAGCAGTACTTC.

The chain uses TRBV6-2 or TRBV6-3 and TRBJ2-7; maybe TRBD2 (6 bases). CDR1 is MNHEY, CDR2 SVGEGT, per germline. This CDR3 spans 14 amino acids. Trimming took off 6 bases at V and 4 bases at J, with 16 bases between the two ends. CDR3 sequence (DNA): TGTGCCAGCAGAAGGGACTTCAACGAGTACGAGCAGTACTTC. This codes for CASRRDFNEYEQYF.

The chain links TRBV24-1 to TRBJ2-1; 13 bases agree with TRBD2. The CDR3 covers 20 residues. The germline V gene has CDR1 KGHDR and CDR2 SFDVKD. Trimming took 0 bases from V and 1 from J; bases not matched to a gene: 8. CDR3 bases: TGTGCCACCAGTGATTTGCGGCAACTAGCGGGGGGGAGGTCCTACAATGAGCAGTTCTTC. This gives the protein CATSDLRQLAGGRSYNEQFF.

This clonotype was recorded only once. One junction end does not reproduce the germline sequence, and a read error may be involved. The CDR3 reads CSVEDWGQGKYEHYF. CDR3 bases: TGCAGCGTTGAAGATTGGGGACAGGGCAAATACGAGCATTACTTC. The V and J genes are TRBV29-1 and TRBJ2-7, with 9 bases that match TRBD1. The V gene's germline CDR1 is SQVTM and CDR2 ANQGSEA. The CDR3 length is 15 residues.

This clonotype was observed many times. V gene TRBV5-5 combines with J gene TRBJ1-2; a possible D gene is TRBD1 (6 bases). This CDR3 comprises 12 residues. With 3 bases removed from V and 7 bases from J, the gap between germline ends came to 10 bases. Germline CDR1 reads SGHKS; CDR2 reads YYEKEE (reference sequence). The CDR3 region has the DNA TGTGCCAGCAGCTCCAACAGGGTTGGCTACACCTTC. Its translation: CASSSNRVGYTF.

This clonotype was seen a few times. The chain combines TRBV2 with TRBJ2-5, with D unclear. From germline, CDR1 is SNHLY and CDR2 FYNNEI. CDR3 length equals 14 residues. Trimming took off 4 bases at V and 1 base at J, with 10 bases between the two ends. CDR3 in DNA: TGTGCCAGCAGTGGGTTAAACCTCCAAGAGACCCAGTACTTC. Protein sequence: CASSGLNLQETQYF.

The chain recombines TRBV5-1 with TRBJ2-3; maybe TRBD2 (5 bases). Germline V CDR1 and CDR2: SGHRS, YFSETQ. V lost 0 bases and J 5 bases, leaving 13 bases between the germline ends. The CDR3 is 15 residues long. CDR3 nucleotide sequence: TGCGCCAGCAGCTTGGGCGGGCTAACGGGAGATACGCAGTATTTT. It is translated as CASSLGGLTGDTQYF. Drawing the rest from reference TRBV5-1 and TRBJ2-3, the complete variable domain is KAGVTQTPRYLIKTRGQQVTLSCSPISGHRSVSWYQQTPGQGLQFLFEYFSETQRNKGNFPGRFSGRQFSNSRSEMNVSTLELGDSALYLCASSLGGLTGDTQYFGPGTRLTVL.

This clonotype was counted at least ten times. This sequence joins TRBV6-1 and TRBJ2-1; 8 nucleotides align to TRBD1. The CDR3 has 13 amino acids. V was pared by 8 bases and J by 7 bases, with 7 bases of the junction left unmatched. Germline CDR1 MNHNS, CDR2 SASEGT. CDR3 DNA: TGTGCCAGCTCCCCCGGGACAGGTAATGAGCAGTTCTTC. It is translated as CASSPGTGNEQFF.

On this clonotype itself: Compared with germline, one end of the junction differs, possibly owing to a read error. The rearrangement uses TRBV7-2 and TRBJ1-2; TRBD1 matches at 9 bases. The CDR3 has 13 residues. Germline CDR1 and CDR2: SGHTA and FQGNSA. The CDR3 loop is CASSLAQTGGYIF. As DNA, the CDR3 is TGTGCCAGCAGCTTAGCGCAAACAGGGGGCTACATCTTC. Full variable domain (outside the CDR3, taken from reference TRBV7-2 and TRBJ1-2): GAGVSQSPSNKVTEKGKDVELRCDPISGHTALYWYRQSLGQGLEFLIYFQGNSAPDKSGLPSDRFSAERTGGSVSTLTIQRTQQEDSAVYLCASSLAQTGGYIFGSGTRLTVV.

This clonotype was seen once. The V gene is TRBV7-2, the J gene TRBJ1-2; maybe TRBD1 (6 bases). The V gene's germline CDR1 is SGHTA and CDR2 FQGNSA. V lost 5 bases to trimming and J lost 4 bases, with 17 bases between them. The CDR3 sequence is 15 residues long. The CDR3 spells CASSEFARGAYGYTF. The CDR3, as DNA: TGTGCCAGCAGCGAATTCGCCAGGGGCGCCTATGGCTACACCTTC.

In its sample, this clonotype was seen once. The J gene is TRBJ1-5, the V gene TRBV2, with a possible D match to TRBD1 (6 bases). The CDR3 sequence is 15 residues long. Germline CDR1 is SNHLY and CDR2 is FYNNEI. V gave up 2 bases and J gave up 6 bases, with 14 bases separating them. The CDR3 DNA reads TGTGCCAGCAGTGAATTTGGGGGCGCAGGTCAGCCCCAGCATTTT. Translated, it gives CASSEFGGAGQPQHF.